This T cell receptor (beta chain) appears in the sequencing data of a study of monozygotic twins with inflammatory bowel disease. A note on this clonotype: Antigen unknown.

TCRdb reprocessed the 5' RACE reads and keeps a single row for each CDR3 protein, giving no DNA. The repertoire table contains over 150,000 distinct CDR3 sequences. General study results and limits: Repertoires of patients may have been made more variable by differing immunosuppressive treatments. Researchers were unable to tell different T cell subtypes apart.

Sequencing input: blood. The TCR originated in a human donor with ulcerative colitis or Crohn's disease, or a healthy co-twin of an affected twin (not recorded which).

CDR3 in amino acids: CAISGAGRGAFF. The V gene is TRBV10-3, the J gene TRBJ1-1; there is no DNA to check the TCRdb D call of TRBD1. This CDR3 has 12 residues. Germline loops: CDR1 ENHRY, CDR2 SYGVKD.